This T cell receptor (beta chain) was recorded in a study of long-term antiretroviral therapy in people with HIV. This CDR3 spans 12 amino acids. Germline V gene sequence: CDR1 KGHSH, CDR2 LQKENI. Samples were assayed with immunoSEQ v3.0 at survey level. Profiled with immunoSEQ multiplex PCR; TCRdb holds only in-frame clones, not every one. The sample contains 25,000 to 30,000 clones, roughly 80% of which appear only once. The material was unsorted PBMCs, obtained 0.8 years before starting antiretroviral therapy. J is TRBJ2-5 and V is TRBV18, with a tentative D call TRBD1 (5 bases). The J call may be faulty, since TRBJ2-7 better matches the DNA end. This TCR came from a man between 18 and 29 years old with HIV. CDR3 sequence: CASSTGPYEQYF. The CDR3 bases are TGTGCCAGCTCAACAGGACCCTACGAGCAGTACTTC.